This TCR beta chain derives from a study of cytomegalovirus exposure and HLA in healthy donors. Background on the study: Early release data held approximately 81 million unique TCRs from HLA-typed donors. Study-wide results and caveats: Links to common viral pathogens appeared, in a later analysis, for several of the most significant clusters. As immune exposure information, only CMV serostatus was available. The later analysis indicated that the majority of CMV-associated TCR beta chains appeared HLA-restricted.

A word on this clone: Antigen: not known.

The V end was cut by 3 bases, the J end by 2 bases, with 14 bases between. Per the germline V gene, CDR1 is SGHNT and CDR2 is YYREEE (reference sequence). The CDR3 runs to 15 residues. PCR was performed using 60 Vbeta and 13 Jbeta primers. The data were produced by immunoSEQ multiplex PCR, yet TCRdb's version contains in-frame clones alone and is incomplete. The repertoire holds approximately 90,000 clones, with over 60% as singletons. This TCR was recovered from a young man in good health and CMV-seronegative. The rearrangement links TRBV5-4 to TRBJ1-2, with D perhaps TRBD1 (6 bases). The sample consisted of PBMCs. The CDR3: CASSSLTGANYGYTF. Here the CDR3 DNA reads TGTGCCAGCAGCTCCCTGACAGGCGCGAACTATGGCTACACCTTC.